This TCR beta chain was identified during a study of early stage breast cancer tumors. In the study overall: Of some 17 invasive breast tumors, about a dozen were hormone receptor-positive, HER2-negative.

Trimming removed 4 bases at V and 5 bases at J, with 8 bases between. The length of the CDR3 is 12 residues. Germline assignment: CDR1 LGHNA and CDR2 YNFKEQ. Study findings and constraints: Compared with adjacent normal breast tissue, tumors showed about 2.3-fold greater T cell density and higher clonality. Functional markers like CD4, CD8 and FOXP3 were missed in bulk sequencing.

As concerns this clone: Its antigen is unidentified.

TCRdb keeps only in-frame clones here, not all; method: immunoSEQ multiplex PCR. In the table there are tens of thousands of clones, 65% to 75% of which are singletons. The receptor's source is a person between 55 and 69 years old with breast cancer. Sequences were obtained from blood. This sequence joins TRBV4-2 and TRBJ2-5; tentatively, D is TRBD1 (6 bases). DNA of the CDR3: TGTGCCAGCAGCCCCCAGGGGGAGACCCAGTACTTC. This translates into CASSPQGETQYF.